These 30 T cell receptor beta chains originate from one sample sequenced in a study of blood T cell repertoires in COVID-19. TCRdb's copy holds only in-frame clones and misses some; the assay was immunoSEQ multiplex PCR. Of some 70,000 clones listed, 70% to 90% are singletons. Sequencing was carried out using peripheral blood. The receptors were gathered from a man aged 35-49 years with COVID-19, enrolled during active disease.

The gene calls are TRBV7-9 and TRBJ2-4; D is perhaps TRBD1 (5 bases). CDR3 length: 15 amino acids. Trimming pared 1 base from V and 1 base from J, leaving 8 bases between. In germline, CDR1 is SEHNR, CDR2 FQNEAQ (reference sequence). CDR3 coding DNA: TGTGCCAGCAGCTTAGGCCCAGGGGCCAAAAACATTCAGTACTTC. Amino acid sequence: CASSLGPGAKNIQYF.

The genes are TRBV12-3 or TRBV12-4 and TRBJ1-2; TRBD1 matches 7 bases. CDR3 length equals 13 residues. The V and J ends lost 2 bases and 6 bases, in that order; junction bases with no gene match: 3. CDR3 protein: CASSLPRGDGYTF. CDR3 sequence (DNA): TGTGCCAGCAGTTTACCCAGGGGGGATGGCTACACCTTC.

This sequence joins TRBV19 and TRBJ2-5; 9 bases match TRBD2. CDR3 length equals 16 residues. The trim removed 4 bases at V and 2 bases at J, leaving 8 bases unmatched. CDR1 is LNHDA and CDR2 is SQIVND in the germline V gene (reference sequence). CDR3: CASSSWAGGKQETQYF. CDR3 in DNA: TGTGCCAGTAGTAGTTGGGCGGGGGGGAAACAAGAGACCCAGTACTTC. Full variable domain (remainder filled in from reference TRBV19 and TRBJ2-5): DGGITQSPKYLFRKEGQNVTLSCEQNLNHDAMYWYRQDPGQGLRLIYYSQIVNDFQKGDIAEGYSVSREKKESFPLTVTSAQKNPTAFYLCASSSWAGGKQETQYFGPGTRLLVL.

The chain employs TRBV2 and TRBJ2-3; D is ambiguous. The CDR3 is 11 residues long. The germline V gene encodes CDR1 SNHLY and CDR2 FYNNEI. Trimming stripped 5 bases from V and 7 bases from J, with 7 bases between. The CDR3 nucleotides read TGTGCCAGCAGTCCTTTGTATACGCAGTATTTT. Residues: CASSPLYTQYF.

This chain uses TRBV6-5 with TRBJ1-4, with a weak D call TRBD1 (6 bases). Deletions cut 4 bases from V and 5 bases from J, with 14 bases between. The CDR3 extends over 15 amino acids. CDR1 and CDR2 (germline): MNHEY, SVGAGI. The CDR3 sequence: CASSSGGGGNEKLFF. The CDR3 DNA reads TGTGCCAGCAGTTCTGGAGGGGGGGGGAATGAAAAACTGTTTTTT.

The chain recombines TRBV19 with TRBJ1-6; no reliable D call. The CDR3 totals 18 residues. Germline CDR1 and CDR2: LNHDA and SQIVND (reference sequence). The V end was cut by 3 bases, the J end by 0 bases, with 15 bases between. The CDR3 sequence: CASSIIWSASSYNSPLHF. The DNA for the CDR3 is TGTGCCAGTAGTATCATTTGGTCCGCTAGCTCCTATAATTCACCCCTCCACTTT.

The J gene is TRBJ1-1, the V gene TRBV18; a possible D gene is TRBD1 (6 bases). Germline lookup yields CDR1 KGHSH and CDR2 LQKENI. CDR3 length: 17 residues. Trimming took off 3 bases at V and 2 bases at J, with 19 bases between the two ends. The CDR3 region is CASSPLNGQTVNTEAFF. CDR3 DNA: TGTGCCAGCTCACCCTTGAATGGACAGACTGTAAACACTGAAGCTTTCTTT.

The rearrangement joins TRBV11-2 to TRBJ1-2; D gene unclear. Germline CDR1 is SGHAT and CDR2 is FQNNGV. Trimming shortened V by 1 base and J by 1 base, and 13 bases separated the two germline ends. The CDR3 runs to 16 residues. This chain's CDR3 is CASSLGVGVVNYGYTF. The CDR3 DNA reads as TGTGCCAGCAGCTTAGGTGTCGGGGTAGTTAACTATGGCTACACCTTC.

The rearrangement joins TRBV9 to TRBJ1-2, with TRBD1 matching over 10 bases. Germline V lookup: CDR1 SGDLS, CDR2 YYNGEE. J was trimmed by 8 bases and V by 4 bases; bases with no gene match: 11. The CDR3 is 15 residues long. The CDR3 sequence is CASSPGTGAPTGYTF. The CDR3 DNA reads TGTGCCAGCAGCCCCGGGACAGGGGCACCTACGGGCTACACCTTC. Complete variable domain (other parts from reference TRBV9 and TRBJ1-2): DSGVTQTPKHLITATGQRVTLRCSPRSGDLSVYWYQQSLDQGLQFLIQYYNGEERAKGNILERFSAQQFPDLHSELNLSSLELGDSALYFCASSPGTGAPTGYTFGSGTRLTVV.

The chain is built from TRBV12-3 or TRBV12-4 and TRBJ2-5, with D perhaps matching TRBD1 (6 bases). The CDR3 is made up of 13 amino acids. Trimming removed 10 bases at V and 0 bases at J, with 12 bases between. The CDR3 region has the DNA TGTGCCACCTGCCGGGACAACCAAGAGACCCAGTACTTC. This codes for CATCRDNQETQYF.

The CDR3 DNA reads as TGTGCCAGCAGTTCCCCTGGGGACTCGACCTACGAGCAGTACTTC. Its protein product is CASSSPGDSTYEQYF. The V gene is TRBV11-2, the J gene TRBJ2-7; possible D gene TRBD2, 6 bases. CDR1 and CDR2 from the germline V gene are SGHAT and FQNNGV. The CDR3 is 15 amino acids. V was clipped by 6 bases and J by 2 bases, with 17 bases between them.

On this clone itself: Other DNA sequences in the same sample also yield this CDR3. V and J are TRBV9 and TRBJ1-2; unclear D gene. The ends were cut back, 4 bases at V and 1 base at J, with 5 bases in the middle. Germline V gene sequence: CDR1 SGDLS, CDR2 YYNGEE. CDR3 length equals 12 residues. Written as DNA, the CDR3 is TGTGCCAGCAGCCCCAGTAACTATGGCTACACCTTC. Its protein is CASSPSNYGYTF.

The V gene is TRBV5-1, the J gene TRBJ2-1; 9 nucleotides line up with TRBD1. CDR3 length: 15 residues. Germline values: CDR1 SGHRS, CDR2 YFSETQ. Trimming took 3 bases from V and 5 from J; bases not matched to a gene: 6. CDR3 coding DNA: TGCGCCAGCAGCTGGGGGGACAGGGACCACAATGAGCAGTTCTTC. The encoded protein is CASSWGDRDHNEQFF.

V and J are TRBV6-5 and TRBJ1-5; D gene uncertain. CDR3 length equals 15 residues. Germline loops: CDR1 MNHEY, CDR2 SVGAGI. V lost 6 bases to trimming and J lost 4 bases, with 16 bases between them. The CDR3 is CASRFDSGSNQPQHF. The CDR3, as DNA: TGTGCCAGCAGATTCGACTCTGGGTCGAATCAGCCCCAGCATTTT.

The V and J genes are TRBV18 and TRBJ2-7; tentatively, D is TRBD1 (5 bases). This CDR3 has 12 amino acids. V shed 0 bases and J shed 11 bases, with 11 bases lying between them. Germline V CDR1 and CDR2: KGHSH, LQKENI. The CDR3 DNA follows: TGTGCCAGCTCACCACCGCAGGGTAGGAAGTACTTC. It specifies CASSPPQGRKYF. The full variable domain, completed using reference TRBV18 and TRBJ2-7, is NAGVMQNPRHLVRRRGQEARLRCSPMKGHSHVYWYRQLPEEGLKFMVYLQKENIIDESGMPKERFSAEFPKEGPSILRIQQVVRGDSAAYFCASSPPQGRKYFGPGTRLTVT.

The CDR3: CASSVMGRGYNEQFF. CDR3 DNA: TGTGCCAGCAGCGTAATGGGGCGGGGATACAATGAGCAGTTCTTC. This chain connects TRBV9 to TRBJ2-1; D may be TRBD2 (6 bases). V dropped 1 base and J dropped 4 bases, with 12 bases sitting between them. The CDR3 length is 15 residues. Germline V gives CDR1 SGDLS, CDR2 YYNGEE.

This clone is a singleton in its sample. CDR3 residues: CSATGSGMNSGELFF. Here the CDR3 DNA reads TGCAGCGCCACCGGAAGCGGGATGAATAGCGGGGAGCTGTTTTTT. The gene calls are TRBV29-1 and TRBJ2-2; 7 nucleotides line up with TRBD2. In germline, CDR1 is SQVTM, CDR2 ANQGSEA. V lost 7 bases to trimming and J lost 7 bases; unmatched junction nucleotides: 15. This CDR3 contains 15 residues.

The V and J genes are TRBV12-3 or TRBV12-4 and TRBJ2-3, with 9 bases that match TRBD1. This CDR3 contains 13 residues. Unmatched junction bases numbered 4, after V lost 7 bases and J lost 5 bases. This CDR3 reads CASKTGGQDTQYF. In nucleotides, the CDR3 is TGTGCCAGCAAGACAGGGGGGCAAGATACGCAGTATTTT.

This chain links TRBV10-3 with TRBJ2-7, with a tentative D call TRBD1 (5 bases). From germline, CDR1 is ENHRY and CDR2 SYGVKD. The CDR3 is 14 residues long. V was clipped by 5 bases and J by 2 bases, with 13 bases between them. The DNA for the CDR3 is TGTGCCATCAGTTCCCCCGACAGTGCCTACGAGCAGTACTTC. It yields the protein CAISSPDSAYEQYF.

The CDR3 sequence: CASTWGGLRGGGELFF. CDR3 DNA: TGTGCCAGCACCTGGGGAGGACTCCGGGGCGGCGGGGAGCTGTTTTTT. This chain joins TRBV6-6 and TRBJ2-2, with D maybe TRBD2 (6 bases). V was trimmed by 7 bases and J by 7 bases, leaving 22 bases between them. This CDR3 has 16 amino acids. Germline-derived CDR1 and CDR2 are MNHNY and SVGAGI (reference sequence).

The chain recombines TRBV18 with TRBJ2-7, with TRBD1 as a possible D gene (7 bases). V gave up 3 bases and J gave up 7 bases, with 16 bases separating them. CDR3 size: 14 residues. Germline loops: CDR1 KGHSH, CDR2 LQKENI. Written as DNA, the CDR3 is TGTGCCAGCTCACCTCAGGGGGGAGAGTGGGAGCAGTACTTC. Translating it yields CASSPQGGEWEQYF.

This clone was found once. The genes are TRBV3-1 (or the pseudogene TRBV3-2) and TRBJ2-1; D not resolved. The CDR3 spans 17 residues. Trimming removed 0 bases at V and 8 bases at J, with 20 bases between. CDR1 is LGHDT, CDR2 YNNKEL, per germline (reference sequence). In nucleotides, the CDR3 is TGTGCCAGCAGCCAAGATCCCCCGGGTCAAGGCACCGATGAGCAGTTCTTC. Amino acids: CASSQDPPGQGTDEQFF.

The CDR3 coding sequence is TGCGCCAGCAGCTTCGACAGTTTGAACACTGAAGCTTTCTTT. Translated: CASSFDSLNTEAFF. J is TRBJ1-1 and V is TRBV5-1; TRBD1 is a possible D gene (5 bases). Germline V gives CDR1 SGHRS, CDR2 YFSETQ. The CDR3 covers 14 residues. V was pared by 2 bases and J by 0 bases, with 8 bases between.

This chain connects TRBV5-1 to TRBJ2-3; 9 bases are a match to TRBD1. Germline V gene lookup returns CDR1 SGHRS and CDR2 YFSETQ. This CDR3 is built from 16 residues. Losses at the gene ends were 4 bases for V and 0 bases for J; bases not matched to a gene: 6. CDR3 amino acids: CASSKGQGPSTDTQYF. CDR3 bases: TGCGCCAGCAGCAAAGGACAGGGGCCTAGCACAGATACGCAGTATTTT.

The chain combines TRBV9 with TRBJ2-2; TRBD2 might be the D (6 bases). The CDR3 covers 16 residues. Looked up from germline, CDR1 is SGDLS and CDR2 is YYNGEE. Trimming took off 3 bases at V and 3 bases at J, with 15 bases between the two ends. Here the CDR3 DNA reads TGTGCCAGCAGCGCCCGCGGGAAGCGGGACACCGGGGAGCTGTTTTTT. Amino acids: CASSARGKRDTGELFF. Based on the CDR3 plus reference TRBV9 and TRBJ2-2, the full variable domain is DSGVTQTPKHLITATGQRVTLRCSPRSGDLSVYWYQQSLDQGLQFLIQYYNGEERAKGNILERFSAQQFPDLHSELNLSSLELGDSALYFCASSARGKRDTGELFFGEGSRLTVL.

J is TRBJ1-3 and V is TRBV2; D is perhaps TRBD1 (5 bases). The CDR3 has 16 residues. V shed 7 bases and J shed 0 bases, with 16 bases lying between them. Germline V lookup: CDR1 SNHLY, CDR2 FYNNEI. In DNA, the CDR3 is TGTGCCAGCATAAGAGGACAACGCTTCTCTGGAAACACCATATATTTT. This gives the protein CASIRGQRFSGNTIYF.

J is TRBJ2-1 and V is TRBV7-8, with 7 bases identical to TRBD1. V was pared by 5 bases and J by 14 bases, with 9 bases of the junction left unmatched. Germline values: CDR1 SGHVS, CDR2 FQNEAQ. This CDR3 comprises 12 residues. The DNA for the CDR3 is TGTGCCAGCAGCCTCCGGGACAGCGAGAAGTTCTTC. The encoded protein is CASSLRDSEKFF. The full variable domain, rest sourced from reference TRBV7-8 and TRBJ2-1, is GAGVSQSPRYKVAKRGQDVALRCDPISGHVSLFWYQQALGQGPEFLTYFQNEAQLDKSGLPSDRFFAERPEGSVSTLKIQRTQQEDSAVYLCASSLRDSEKFFGPGTRLTVL.

This chain links TRBV3-1 (or the pseudogene TRBV3-2) with TRBJ1-6; no reliable D call. There are 15 residues in the CDR3. Germline CDR1 reads LGHDT; CDR2 reads YNNKEL (reference sequence). The V end lost 4 bases, the J end lost 6 bases, and 13 bases lay between the germline ends. The CDR3 reads CASSRQQFTNSPLHF. CDR3 coding DNA: TGTGCCAGCAGCCGACAACAGTTTACTAATTCACCCCTCCACTTT.

The chain is built from TRBV27 and TRBJ1-1; a weak D match, TRBD1 (5 bases). The length of the CDR3 is 15 residues. Trimming pared 2 bases from V and 2 bases from J, leaving 12 bases between. CDR1 is MNHEY and CDR2 is SMNVEV in the germline V gene (reference sequence). CDR3 residues: CASSLRPRVNTEAFF. CDR3 nucleotide sequence: TGTGCCAGCAGTTTACGGCCCAGGGTAAACACTGAAGCTTTCTTT.

The chain uses TRBV15 and TRBJ2-7; 9 nucleotides line up with TRBD1. The V gene end was trimmed by 3 bases and the J gene end by 3 bases; junction bases not matched to a gene: 30. This CDR3 region has 23 residues. Germline-derived CDR1 and CDR2 are LNHNV and YYDKDF (reference sequence). CDR3 in DNA: TGTGCCACCAGCAGGGCTGACGGAAGGGTCCCCACACCCCCGGGACAGGGAAACTACGAGCAGTACTTC. Amino acid sequence: CATSRADGRVPTPPGQGNYEQYF.